One and the same sample provided the 3 T cell receptor beta chains below, sequenced in a study of OX40 agonist ivuxolimab in advanced cancers. Assay: immunoSEQ multiplex PCR; the TCRdb copy retains only in-frame clones and omits some. The table has over 45,000 clones, around 90% seen once. The material sequenced was CD4+ or CD8+ T cells sorted from blood, taken in a trial of the OX40 agonist ivuxolimab. These receptors were taken from an adult with an advanced solid tumor such as melanoma, head and neck, liver or kidney cancer.

The V call is TRBV19, the J call TRBJ2-7, with D possibly TRBD1 on 6 matching bases. V lost 11 bases to trimming and J lost 1 base, with 15 bases between them. CDR3 length equals 13 residues. CDR1 is LNHDA and CDR2 is SQIVND in the germline V gene (reference sequence). CDR3 region: CASGPGHSYEQYF. The CDR3 coding sequence is TGTGCCTCGGGTCCGGGACATTCCTACGAGCAGTACTTC.

The chain links TRBV5-8 to TRBJ2-1, with 10 positions matching TRBD1. The CDR3 has 13 residues. Germline CDR1 reads SGHTS; CDR2 reads YDEGEE. The CDR3, as DNA: TGTGCTCAAGCGGGACAGGGGAACAATGAGCAGTTCTTC. Translation gives CAQAGQGNNEQFF. Full variable domain (outside the CDR3, taken from reference TRBV5-8 and TRBJ2-1): EAGVTQSPTHLIKTRGQQATLRCSPISGHTSVYWYQQALGLGLQFLLWYDEGEERNRGNFPPRFSGRQFPNYSSELNVNALELEDSALYLCAQAGQGNNEQFFGPGTRLTVL.

This clone has just one count. This chain links TRBV9 with TRBJ2-7; 12 positions agree with TRBD2. Per germline, CDR1 SGDLS and CDR2 YYNGEE. Trimming removed 1 base from V and 6 bases from J; junction bases left unmatched: 8. CDR3 size: 16 residues. The CDR3 DNA reads TGTGCCAGCAGCGTAACTGTGACTAGCGGGAGAGGCGAGCAGTACTTC. Translation gives CASSVTVTSGRGEQYF. Drawing the rest from reference TRBV9 and TRBJ2-7, the complete variable domain is DSGVTQTPKHLITATGQRVTLRCSPRSGDLSVYWYQQSLDQGLQFLIQYYNGEERAKGNILERFSAQQFPDLHSELNLSSLELGDSALYFCASSVTVTSGRGEQYFGPGTRLTVT.